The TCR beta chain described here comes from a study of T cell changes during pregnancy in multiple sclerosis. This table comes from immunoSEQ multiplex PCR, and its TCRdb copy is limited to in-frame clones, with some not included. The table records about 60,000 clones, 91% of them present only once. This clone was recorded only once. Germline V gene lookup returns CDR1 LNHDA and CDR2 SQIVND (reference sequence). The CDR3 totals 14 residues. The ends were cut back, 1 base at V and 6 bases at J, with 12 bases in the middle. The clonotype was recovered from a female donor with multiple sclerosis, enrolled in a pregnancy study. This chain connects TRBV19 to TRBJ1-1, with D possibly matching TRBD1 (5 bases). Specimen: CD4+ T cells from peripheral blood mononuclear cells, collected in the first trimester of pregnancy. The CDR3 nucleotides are TGTGCCAGTAGTATAGCGGGGACTGTGGCTGAAGCTTTCTTT. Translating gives CASSIAGTVAEAFF.